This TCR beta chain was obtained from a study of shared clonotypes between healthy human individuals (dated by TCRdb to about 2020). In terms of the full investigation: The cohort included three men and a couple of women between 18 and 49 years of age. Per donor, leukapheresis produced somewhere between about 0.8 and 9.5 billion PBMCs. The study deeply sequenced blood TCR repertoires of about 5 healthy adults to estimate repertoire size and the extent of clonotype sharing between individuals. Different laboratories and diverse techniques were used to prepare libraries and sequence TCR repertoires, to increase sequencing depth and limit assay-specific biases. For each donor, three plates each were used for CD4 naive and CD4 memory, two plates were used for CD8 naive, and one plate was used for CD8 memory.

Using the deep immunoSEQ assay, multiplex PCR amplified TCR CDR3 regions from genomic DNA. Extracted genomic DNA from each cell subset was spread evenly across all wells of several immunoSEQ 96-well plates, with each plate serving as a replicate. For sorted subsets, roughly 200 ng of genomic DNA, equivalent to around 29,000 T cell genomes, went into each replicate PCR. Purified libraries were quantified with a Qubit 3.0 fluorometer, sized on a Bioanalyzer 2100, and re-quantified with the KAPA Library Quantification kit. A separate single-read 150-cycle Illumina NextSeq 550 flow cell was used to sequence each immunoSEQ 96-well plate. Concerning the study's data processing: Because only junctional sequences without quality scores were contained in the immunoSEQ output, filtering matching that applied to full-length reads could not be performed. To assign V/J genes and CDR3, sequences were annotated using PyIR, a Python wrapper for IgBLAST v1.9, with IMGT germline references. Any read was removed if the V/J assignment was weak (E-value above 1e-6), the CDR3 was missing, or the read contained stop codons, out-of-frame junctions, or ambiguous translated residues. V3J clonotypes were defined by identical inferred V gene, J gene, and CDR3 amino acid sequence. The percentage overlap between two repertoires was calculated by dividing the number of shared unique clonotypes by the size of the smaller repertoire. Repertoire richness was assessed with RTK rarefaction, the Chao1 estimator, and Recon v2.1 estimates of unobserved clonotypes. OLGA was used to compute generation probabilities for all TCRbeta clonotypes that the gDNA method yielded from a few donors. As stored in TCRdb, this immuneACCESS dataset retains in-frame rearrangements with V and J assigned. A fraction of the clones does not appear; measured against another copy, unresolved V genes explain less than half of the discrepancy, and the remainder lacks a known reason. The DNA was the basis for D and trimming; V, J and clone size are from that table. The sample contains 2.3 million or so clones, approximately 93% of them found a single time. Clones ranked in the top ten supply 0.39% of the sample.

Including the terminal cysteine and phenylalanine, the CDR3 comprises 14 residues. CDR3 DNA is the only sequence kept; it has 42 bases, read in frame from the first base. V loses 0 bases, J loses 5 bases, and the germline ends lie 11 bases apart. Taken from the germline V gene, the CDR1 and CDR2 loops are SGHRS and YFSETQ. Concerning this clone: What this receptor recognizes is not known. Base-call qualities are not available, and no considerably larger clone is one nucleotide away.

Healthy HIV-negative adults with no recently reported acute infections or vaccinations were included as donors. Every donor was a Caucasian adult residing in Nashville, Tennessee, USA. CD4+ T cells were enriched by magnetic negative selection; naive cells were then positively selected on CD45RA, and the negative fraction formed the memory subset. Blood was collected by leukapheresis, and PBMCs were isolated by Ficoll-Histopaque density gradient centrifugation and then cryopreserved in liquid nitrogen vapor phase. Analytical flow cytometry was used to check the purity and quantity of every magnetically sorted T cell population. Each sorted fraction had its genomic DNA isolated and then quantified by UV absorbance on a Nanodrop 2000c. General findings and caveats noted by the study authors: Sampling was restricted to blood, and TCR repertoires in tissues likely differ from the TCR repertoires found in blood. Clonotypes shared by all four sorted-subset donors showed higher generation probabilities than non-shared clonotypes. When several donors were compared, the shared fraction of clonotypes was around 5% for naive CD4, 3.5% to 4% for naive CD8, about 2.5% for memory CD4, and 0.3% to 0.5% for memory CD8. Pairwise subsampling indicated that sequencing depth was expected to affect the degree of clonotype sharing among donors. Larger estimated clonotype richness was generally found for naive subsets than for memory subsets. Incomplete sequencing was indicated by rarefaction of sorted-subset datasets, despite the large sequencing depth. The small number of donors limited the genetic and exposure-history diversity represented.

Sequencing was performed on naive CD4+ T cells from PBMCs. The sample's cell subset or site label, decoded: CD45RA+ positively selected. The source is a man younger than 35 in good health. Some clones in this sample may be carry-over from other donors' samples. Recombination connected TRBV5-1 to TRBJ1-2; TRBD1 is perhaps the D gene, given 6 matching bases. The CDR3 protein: CASSLGGDIYGYTF. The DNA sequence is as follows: TGCGCCAGCAGCTTGGGAGGGGACATATATGGCTACACCTTC.